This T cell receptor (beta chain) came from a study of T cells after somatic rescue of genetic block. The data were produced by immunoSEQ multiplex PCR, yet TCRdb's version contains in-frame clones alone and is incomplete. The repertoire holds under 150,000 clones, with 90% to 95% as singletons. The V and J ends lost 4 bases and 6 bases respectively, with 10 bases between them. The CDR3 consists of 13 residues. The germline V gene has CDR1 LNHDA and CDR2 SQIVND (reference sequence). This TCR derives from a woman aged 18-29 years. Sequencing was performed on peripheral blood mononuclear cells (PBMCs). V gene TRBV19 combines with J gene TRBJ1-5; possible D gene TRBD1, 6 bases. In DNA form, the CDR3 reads TGTGCCAGTAGTAGCAGGGGATCTCAGCCCCAGCATTTT. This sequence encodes CASSSRGSQPQHF. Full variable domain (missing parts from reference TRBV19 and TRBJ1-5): DGGITQSPKYLFRKEGQNVTLSCEQNLNHDAMYWYRQDPGQGLRLIYYSQIVNDFQKGDIAEGYSVSREKKESFPLTVTSAQKNPTAFYLCASSSRGSQPQHFGDGTRLSIL.